The present entry profiles one T cell receptor beta chain with its context. Different DNA sequences within this sample yield the same CDR3. Data came from immunoSEQ multiplex PCR; TCRdb stores just in-frame clones and leaves some out. The sample comprises about 2.4 million clones, around 90% of which are singletons, and around 0.15% rests with the top ten. The data originate from a study of shared clonotypes between healthy human individuals. CDR3 length: 15 amino acids. From germline, CDR1 is MNHEY and CDR2 SVGAGI. Trimming removed 3 bases at V and 4 bases at J, with 12 bases between. The chain recombines TRBV6-5 with TRBJ2-2; D perhaps matches TRBD2 (6 bases). Sequences were obtained from naive CD4+ T cells sorted from blood. The subset is: CD45RA+ positively selected. This TCR came from a man aged 18 to 30 in good health. The DNA of the CDR3 is TGTGCCAGCAGTTATTCTACCGGGGGCACCGGGGAGCTGTTTTTT. This translates into CASSYSTGGTGELFF.